This TCR beta chain was sequenced during a study of blood T cells in healthy people across ages. This clonotype turned up a few times. Its antigen is undetermined. Primers used in a second PCR of roughly 6 to 11 cycles were a sample-barcoded 5' primer and a J-beta primer mix. TCRdb used MiXCR to reprocess the 5' RACE reads, holding one entry per CDR3 protein. The sample holds approximately 800,000 distinct CDR3 sequences; about 61% are singletons and the top ten take around a quarter. The CDR3 sequence is 15 residues long. Trimming took 6 bases from V and 4 from J; bases not matched to a gene: 11. Germline-derived CDR1 and CDR2 are ENHRY and SYGVKD. General study results and limits: Changes in expanded clonotypes were possibly confounded, as the CMV status of donors was unknown.

This clonotype was obtained from a man aged 40-49 years in good health. The sequenced sample consisted of blood. The genes are TRBV10-3 and TRBJ2-7; 8 bases line up with TRBD1. The CDR3 DNA follows: TGTGCCATCAGCCACGGGACAGGTCATTCTTACGAGCAGTACTTC. Protein sequence: CAISHGTGHSYEQYF.